The rows below give T cell receptor beta chains drawn from one sample of a study of blood T cell repertoires in COVID-19. Produced via immunoSEQ multiplex PCR; TCRdb's table is partial and in-frame only. The data hold around 250,000 clones, with roughly 89% observed a single time. Sequenced material: peripheral blood. Receptors were obtained from a woman between 35 and 50 years old who had recovered from COVID-19. The conserved cysteine and the conserved F or W are not part of the CDR3 here.

v_call	j_call	cdr3_aa
TRBV27	TRBJ1-1	ASSLSIISGAARTEAF
TRBV28	TRBJ2-5	ASSRGWDQETQY
TRBV19	TRBJ1-1	ASSIDLHPNTEAF
TRBV3-1/TRBV3-2	TRBJ2-7	ASSRGSGGRFGEQY
TRBV7-9	TRBJ1-1	ASSLSRGDSRGPNTEAF
TRBV6-2/TRBV6-3	TRBJ2-3	ASSFPGLASPLTDTQY
TRBV6-5	TRBJ1-6	ASSSPQGYNSPLH
TRBV27	TRBJ1-6	ASSRTGYNSPLH
TRBV7-9	TRBJ2-3	ASSPAPGSFSPDTQY
TRBV14	TRBJ2-1	ASSQVSGGDEQF
TRBV4-1	TRBJ2-1	ASSQVGRGVYNEQF
TRBV4-1	TRBJ1-6	ASSHKGGGFSVDSPLH
TRBV10-3	TRBJ1-5	AISDGGRGSNQPQH
TRBV5-1	TRBJ2-3	ASSPTLGLAGGIPDTQY
TRBV30	TRBJ2-1	AWSFGTSGTGEQF
TRBV9	TRBJ2-5	ASSVAAGHQETQY
TRBV29-1	TRBJ1-1	SVDTPGTMNTEAF
TRBV7-9	TRBJ2-1	ASSGGTHEQF
TRBV4-1	TRBJ2-2	ASSHARGVLTGELF
TRBV11-1	TRBJ1-2	AISSGTGDGYT
TRBV27	TRBJ1-2	ASSQGYGYT
TRBV7-2	TRBJ1-2	ASSHGGGYGYT
TRBV12-3/TRBV12-4	TRBJ2-5	ASSLARWETQY
TRBV5-6	TRBJ2-4	ASSPTKDSHVAKNIQY
TRBV5-5	TRBJ1-1	ASSHTPGLLNTEAF
TRBV19	TRBJ2-7	ASRRTGLTYEQY